The sequence of this T cell receptor (beta chain) was determined in a study of cytomegalovirus exposure and HLA in healthy donors. Study as a whole: Researchers previously reported finding 117 million unique TCR beta sequences from about 200 million T cells.

Notes on this clone: Antigen: not known.

Healthy donors of bone marrow made up the group. It was with 60 Vbeta and 13 Jbeta primers that the PCR ran. Measured with immunoSEQ multiplex PCR; TCRdb has only the in-frame clones, and not every one. The sample lists around 97,000 clones; around 61% were seen once. Overall study results and limits: Highest at DRB1 and lowest at HLA-C, TCR association rates differed among HLA loci in a later analysis.

This CDR3 has 15 amino acids. Germline assignment: CDR1 SGHDN and CDR2 FVKESK. V shed 4 bases and J 4 bases; nucleotides not matched to a gene: 7. The sample was PBMCs. The V call is TRBV14, the J call TRBJ1-1; 9 bases match TRBD1. The source is a woman aged 45-59 years in good health and CMV-seronegative. CDR3 sequence reads: CASSPEQGAGTEAFF. Here the CDR3 DNA reads TGTGCCAGCAGCCCTGAACAGGGGGCCGGCACTGAAGCTTTCTTT.